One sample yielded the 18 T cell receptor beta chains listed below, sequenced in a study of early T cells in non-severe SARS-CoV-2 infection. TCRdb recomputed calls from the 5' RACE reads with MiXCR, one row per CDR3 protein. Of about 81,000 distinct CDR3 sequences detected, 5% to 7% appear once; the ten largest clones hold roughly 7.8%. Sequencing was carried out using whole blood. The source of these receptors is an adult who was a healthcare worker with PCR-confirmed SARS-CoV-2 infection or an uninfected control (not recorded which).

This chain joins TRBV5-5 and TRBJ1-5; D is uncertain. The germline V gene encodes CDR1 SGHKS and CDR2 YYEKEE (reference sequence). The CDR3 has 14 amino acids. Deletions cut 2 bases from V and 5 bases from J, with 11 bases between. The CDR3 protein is CASSFTDGDQPQHF. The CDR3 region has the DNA TGTGCCAGCAGCTTCACAGACGGCGATCAGCCCCAGCATTTT. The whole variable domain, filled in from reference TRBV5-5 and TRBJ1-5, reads DAGVTQSPTHLIKTRGQQVTLRCSPISGHKSVSWYQQVLGQGPQFIFQYYEKEERGRGNFPDRFSARQFPNYSSELNVNALLLGDSALYLCASSFTDGDQPQHFGDGTRLSIL.

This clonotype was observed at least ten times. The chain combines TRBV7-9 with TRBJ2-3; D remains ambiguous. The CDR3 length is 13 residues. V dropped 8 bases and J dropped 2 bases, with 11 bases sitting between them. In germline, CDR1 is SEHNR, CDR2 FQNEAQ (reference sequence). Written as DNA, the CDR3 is TGTGCCAGCGCCCGCCCCAACACAGATACGCAGTATTTT. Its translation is CASARPNTDTQYF.

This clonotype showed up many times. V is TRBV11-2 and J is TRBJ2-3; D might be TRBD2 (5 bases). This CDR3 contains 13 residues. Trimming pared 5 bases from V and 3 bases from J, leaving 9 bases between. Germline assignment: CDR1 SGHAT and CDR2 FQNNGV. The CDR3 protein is CASSIPGTDTQYF. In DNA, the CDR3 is TGTGCCAGCAGCATACCGGGGACAGATACGCAGTATTTT.

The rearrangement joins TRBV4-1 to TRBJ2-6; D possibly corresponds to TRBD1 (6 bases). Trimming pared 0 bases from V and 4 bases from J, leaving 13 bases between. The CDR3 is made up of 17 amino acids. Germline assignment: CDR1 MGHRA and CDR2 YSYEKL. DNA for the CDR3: TGCGCCAGCAGCCAAGAGCCAGGGGAGTCCGGGGCCAACGTCCTGACTTTC. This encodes CASSQEPGESGANVLTF.

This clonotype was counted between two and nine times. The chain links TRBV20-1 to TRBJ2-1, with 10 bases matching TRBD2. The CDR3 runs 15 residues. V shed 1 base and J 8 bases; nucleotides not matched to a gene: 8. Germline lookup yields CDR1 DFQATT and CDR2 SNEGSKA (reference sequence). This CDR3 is CSARGASGRGDEQFF. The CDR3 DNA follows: TGCAGTGCTAGAGGGGCTAGCGGGAGAGGCGATGAGCAGTTCTTC.

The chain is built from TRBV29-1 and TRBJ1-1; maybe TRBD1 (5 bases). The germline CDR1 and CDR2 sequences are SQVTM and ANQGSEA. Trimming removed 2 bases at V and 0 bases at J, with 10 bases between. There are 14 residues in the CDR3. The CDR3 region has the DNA TGCAGCGTTGAACGTCAGGGAGTGAACACTGAAGCTTTCTTT. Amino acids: CSVERQGVNTEAFF.

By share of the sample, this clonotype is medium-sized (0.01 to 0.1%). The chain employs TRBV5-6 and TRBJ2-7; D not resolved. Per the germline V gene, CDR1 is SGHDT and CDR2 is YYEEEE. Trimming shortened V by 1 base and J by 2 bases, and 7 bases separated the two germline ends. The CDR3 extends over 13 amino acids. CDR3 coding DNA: TGTGCCAGCAGCTTGCTGGGAACCTACGAGCAGTACTTC. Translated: CASSLLGTYEQYF.

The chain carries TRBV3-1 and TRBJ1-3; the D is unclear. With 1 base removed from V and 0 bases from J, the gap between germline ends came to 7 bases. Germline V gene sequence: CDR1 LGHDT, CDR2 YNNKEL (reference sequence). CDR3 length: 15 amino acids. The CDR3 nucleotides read TGTGCCAGCAGCCAAGTCGGGAGCTCTGGAAACACCATATATTTT. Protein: CASSQVGSSGNTIYF.

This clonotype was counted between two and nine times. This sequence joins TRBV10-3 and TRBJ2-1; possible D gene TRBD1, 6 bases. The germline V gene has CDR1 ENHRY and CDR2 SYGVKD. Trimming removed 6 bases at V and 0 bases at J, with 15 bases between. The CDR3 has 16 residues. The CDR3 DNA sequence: TGTGCCATCAGAACAACAGGGAGAGGCTCCTACAATGAGCAGTTCTTC. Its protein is CAIRTTGRGSYNEQFF.

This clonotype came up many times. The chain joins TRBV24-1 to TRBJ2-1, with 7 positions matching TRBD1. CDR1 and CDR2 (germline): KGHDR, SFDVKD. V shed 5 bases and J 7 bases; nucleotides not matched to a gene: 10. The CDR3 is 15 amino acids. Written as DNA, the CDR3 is TGTGCCACCAGTGTACAGGGGACCGGTATGAATGAGCAGTTCTTC. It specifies CATSVQGTGMNEQFF.

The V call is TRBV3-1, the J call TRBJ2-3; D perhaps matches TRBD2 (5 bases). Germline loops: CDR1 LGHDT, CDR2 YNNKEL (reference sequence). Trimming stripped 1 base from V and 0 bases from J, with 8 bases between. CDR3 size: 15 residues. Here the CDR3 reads CASSQAWRSTDTQYF. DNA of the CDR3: TGTGCCAGCAGCCAAGCGTGGAGGAGCACAGATACGCAGTATTTT.

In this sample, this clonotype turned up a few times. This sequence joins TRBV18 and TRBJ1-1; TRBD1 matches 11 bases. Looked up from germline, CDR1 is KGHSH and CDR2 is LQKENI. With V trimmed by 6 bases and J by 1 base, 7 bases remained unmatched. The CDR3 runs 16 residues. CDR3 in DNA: TGTGCCAGCTCTGGGGGACAGGGGGAAAGGAACACTGAAGCTTTCTTT. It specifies CASSGGQGERNTEAFF.

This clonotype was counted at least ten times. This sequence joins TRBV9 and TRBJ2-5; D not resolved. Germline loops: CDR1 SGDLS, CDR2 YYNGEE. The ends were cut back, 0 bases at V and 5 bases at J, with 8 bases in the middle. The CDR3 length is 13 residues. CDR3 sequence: CASSVGYLETQYF. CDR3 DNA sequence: TGTGCCAGCAGCGTAGGGTATTTGGAGACCCAGTACTTC.

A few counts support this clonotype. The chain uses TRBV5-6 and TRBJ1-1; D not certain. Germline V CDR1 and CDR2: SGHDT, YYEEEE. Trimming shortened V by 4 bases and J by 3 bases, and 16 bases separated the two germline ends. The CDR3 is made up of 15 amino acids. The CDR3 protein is CASSLHRTGDTEAFF. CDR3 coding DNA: TGTGCCAGCAGCCTACACCGGACCGGGGACACTGAAGCTTTCTTT.

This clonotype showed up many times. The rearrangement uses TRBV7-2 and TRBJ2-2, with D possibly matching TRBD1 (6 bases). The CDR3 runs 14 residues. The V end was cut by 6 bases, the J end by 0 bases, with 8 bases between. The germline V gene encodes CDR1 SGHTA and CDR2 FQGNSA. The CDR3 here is CASRGQPNTGELFF. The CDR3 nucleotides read TGTGCCAGCAGGGGACAACCGAACACCGGGGAGCTGTTTTTT.

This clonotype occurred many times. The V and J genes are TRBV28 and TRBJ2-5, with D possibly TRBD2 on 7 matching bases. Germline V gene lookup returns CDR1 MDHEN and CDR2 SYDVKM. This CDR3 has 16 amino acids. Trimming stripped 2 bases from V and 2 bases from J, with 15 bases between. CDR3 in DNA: TGTGCCAGCAGTTTAGGCCGGGGGGCCCGTCAAGAGACCCAGTACTTC. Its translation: CASSLGRGARQETQYF.

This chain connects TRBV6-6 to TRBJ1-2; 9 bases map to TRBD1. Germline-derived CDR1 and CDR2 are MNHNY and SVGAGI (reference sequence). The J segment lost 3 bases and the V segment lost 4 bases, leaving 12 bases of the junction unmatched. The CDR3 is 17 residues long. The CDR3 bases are TGTGCCAGCAGTTCCCGGGACAGGGTCTTTTATGACTATGGCTACACCTTC. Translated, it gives CASSSRDRVFYDYGYTF.

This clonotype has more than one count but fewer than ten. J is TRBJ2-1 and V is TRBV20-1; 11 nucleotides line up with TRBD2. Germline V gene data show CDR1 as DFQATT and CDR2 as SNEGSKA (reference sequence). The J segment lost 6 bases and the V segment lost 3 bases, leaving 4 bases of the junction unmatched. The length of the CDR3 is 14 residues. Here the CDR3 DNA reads TGCAGTGCTAGCACTAGCGGGAGAGGCAATGAGCAGTTCTTC. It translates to CSASTSGRGNEQFF.